This TCR beta chain stems from a study of control samples from healthy donors and cancer patients. Only in-frame clones appear in the TCRdb table, and some are missing; sequencing was by immunoSEQ multiplex PCR. The data contain about 150,000 clones, about 86% of them singletons. Looked up from germline, CDR1 is SGHRS and CDR2 is YFSETQ. Trimming pared 4 bases from V and 6 bases from J, leaving 18 bases between. This CDR3 has 15 amino acids. Sequences were obtained from blood. The sequence was obtained from a man between 18 and 35 years old in good health. The chain employs TRBV5-1 and TRBJ2-3; tentatively, D is TRBD1 (6 bases). The CDR3 DNA is TGCGCCAGCAGCCCTCGGACAGAAGTCCCGGATACGCAGTATTTT. Amino acid sequence: CASSPRTEVPDTQYF. The variable domain in full, with the rest retrieved from reference TRBV5-1 and TRBJ2-3, is KAGVTQTPRYLIKTRGQQVTLSCSPISGHRSVSWYQQTPGQGLQFLFEYFSETQRNKGNFPGRFSGRQFSNSRSEMNVSTLELGDSALYLCASSPRTEVPDTQYFGPGTRLTVL.